One sample yielded the 12 T cell receptor beta chains listed below, sequenced in a study of T cell clonality in common variable immunodeficiency (dated by TCRdb to between 2014 and 2016). What the study reported, not specific to this receptor: CVID TCRbeta sequences were reported to have fewer deletions and N-nucleotide insertions and to lack highly modified clones with 13 or more V deletions.

Receptor amplification or capture employed the immunoSEQ multiplex PCR assay. TCRdb took this table from immuneACCESS and kept in-frame rearrangements with V and J called. Such tables lack part of the clones; where checked against another copy, unresolved V genes explain under half of the gap, and the rest is unexplained. With about 5,300 clones recorded, this sample contains no clone counted only once. About 15% of the sample rests with the top ten. Antigens of these TCRs are unknown. The sample was peripheral blood mononuclear cells. The origin of the receptors is a human donor with common variable immunodeficiency.

Comments on this clone: The read falls 3 residues short of the CDR3 end, and the missing part is taken from the germline J gene. The rearrangement joins TRBV2 to TRBJ1-2; D may be TRBD1 (6 bases). V shed 5 bases and J shed 4 bases, with 14 bases lying between them. This CDR3 has 14 amino acids. The germline gives CDR1 SNHLY, CDR2 FYNNEI. The chain's CDR3 is CASSLTGMAYGYTF. The CDR3 DNA, read in part, is TGTGCCAGCAGTCTTACAGGGATGGCCTATGGC.

This clone was detected a few times. CDR3 amino acids: CSASRAGMGKTQYF. The sequenced CDR3 bases are TGCAGTGCTAGCCGAGCGGGGATGGGAAAGACC. The chain is built from TRBV20-1 and TRBJ2-5, with TRBD2 identical over 7 bases. The CDR3 goes on 3 residues after the read ends, and that part is filled in from the germline J gene. The CDR3 is 14 residues long. Germline V gives CDR1 DFQATT, CDR2 SNEGSKA (reference sequence). Trimming removed 3 bases from V and 6 bases from J; junction bases left unmatched: 10.

This clone was seen many times. The CDR3 extends 3 residues past the end of the read, so its final part is completed from the germline J gene. The chain joins TRBV29-1 to TRBJ1-1, with TRBD1 matching 10 bases. The trim removed 6 bases at V and 0 bases at J, leaving 10 bases unmatched. There are 16 residues in the CDR3. From germline, CDR1 is SQVTM and CDR2 ANQGSEA. This CDR3 is CSVAGTGEPMNTEAFF. CDR3 DNA (partial): TGCAGCGTAGCCGGGACAGGGGAACCAATGAACACTGAA. The full variable domain, rest sourced from reference TRBV29-1 and TRBJ1-1, is SAVISQKPSRDICQRGTSLTIQCQVDSQVTMMFWYRQQPGQSLTLIATANQGSEATYESGFVIDKFPISRPNLTFSTLTVSNMSPEDSSIYLCSVAGTGEPMNTEAFFGQGTRLTVV.

As regards this clone: The CDR3 extends 3 residues past the end of the read, so its final part is completed from the germline J gene. The J gene is TRBJ2-1, the V gene TRBV7-2, with a tentative D call TRBD1 (6 bases). The CDR3 totals 13 residues. Germline CDR1 and CDR2: SGHTA and FQGNSA. Trimming stripped 5 bases from V and 6 bases from J, with 11 bases between. Partial CDR3 DNA: TGTGCCAGCAGCGTTGGACAGTCCAATGAG. Translating it yields CASSVGQSNE. The full CDR3 reads CASSVGQSNEQFF.

The sample holds a few counts of this clone. The CDR3 is cut off 3 residues early in the read; its end comes from the germline J gene. This sequence joins TRBV7-2 and TRBJ2-5; 7 positions match TRBD1. Germline trimming cut 5 bases from V and 1 base from J; bases unmatched to any gene: 4. Looked up from germline, CDR1 is SGHTA and CDR2 is FQGNSA. The CDR3 runs 14 residues. The CDR3 sequence: CASSLTGFQETQYF. The part of the CDR3 DNA that was read is TGTGCCAGCAGCCTGACAGGGTTCCAAGAGACC.

This clone was seen a handful of times. The read finishes 3 residues shy of the CDR3 end, and the germline J gene is used to complete it. The chain recombines TRBV19 with TRBJ1-3; no reliable D call. CDR1 is LNHDA and CDR2 is SQIVND in the germline V gene (reference sequence). This CDR3 has 17 residues. Trimming removed 3 bases from V and 0 bases from J, with 15 bases in between. The CDR3 is CASSISTDVGSGNTIYF. The part of the CDR3 DNA that was read is TGTGCCAGTAGTATTTCTACAGACGTTGGCTCTGGAAACACC.

In its sample, this clone was seen a few times. Read coverage stops 3 residues before the CDR3 terminus; the germline J gene supplies the remainder. This chain connects TRBV11-2 to TRBJ1-5; a weak D match, TRBD1 (5 bases). Germline CDR1 is SGHAT and CDR2 is FQNNGV. This CDR3 contains 13 residues. The V end was cut by 4 bases, the J end by 5 bases, with 9 bases between. The CDR3 DNA, read in part, is TGTGCCAGCAGCTCGGACATATATCAGCCC. This encodes CASSSDIYQP. From start to end, the CDR3 is CASSSDIYQPQHF.

Of note for this clone: The DNA ends 3 residues before the CDR3 does, and the rest of the CDR3 is filled in from the germline J gene. V is TRBV19 and J is TRBJ2-5; 8 bases agree with TRBD1. The CDR3 is 14 residues long. Germline loops: CDR1 LNHDA, CDR2 SQIVND (reference sequence). V lost 5 bases to trimming and J lost 5 bases; unmatched junction nucleotides: 7. The covered CDR3 bases are TGTGCCAGTAGTGACAGGGGACGGGAGGAGACC. Translated: CASSDRGREET. The whole CDR3 sequence reads CASSDRGREETQYF.

This clone was detected a few times. The CDR3 is cut off 3 residues early in the read; its end comes from the germline J gene. V usage is TRBV7-2 and J usage is TRBJ2-5, with TRBD1 as a possible D gene (6 bases). Trimming pared 6 bases from V and 4 bases from J, leaving 15 bases between. Germline V lookup: CDR1 SGHTA, CDR2 FQGNSA. This CDR3 has 14 residues. The covered CDR3 bases are TGTGCCAGCAGGCGCAGGGGAATGGGAGAGACC. Translated, it gives CASRRRGMGET. The entire CDR3 reads CASRRRGMGETQYF.

This clone was recorded at least ten times. The read ends 3 residues before the CDR3 terminus; that terminus is restored from the germline J gene. The chain recombines TRBV18 with TRBJ2-1; no firm D call. The CDR3 spans 13 residues. V was shortened by 0 bases and J by 6 bases, with 6 bases between the two germline ends. CDR1 and CDR2 from the germline V gene are KGHSH and LQKENI. CDR3 in amino acids: CASSPPSINEQFF. Partial CDR3 DNA: TGTGCCAGCTCACCACCAAGCATCAATGAG.

This clone was recorded a few times. With the read ending 3 residues before the CDR3 end, the germline J gene is used to fill in that end. The chain employs TRBV20-1 and TRBJ2-5; TRBD2 matches 13 bases. Trimming at V came to 0 bases and at J to 0 bases, leaving 7 bases not matched to a gene. Germline CDR1 reads DFQATT; CDR2 reads SNEGSKA (reference sequence). This CDR3 region has 18 residues. The CDR3 sequence: CSARDSTSGGGYQETQYF. The DNA read from the CDR3 is TGCAGTGCTAGAGATAGTACTAGCGGGGGGGGGTACCAAGAGACC.

This clone was picked up a small number of times. Read data end 3 residues before the CDR3 end; the end is taken from the germline J gene. The chain has TRBV19 and TRBJ1-4; perhaps TRBD1 as D (6 bases). Germline V gene data show CDR1 as LNHDA and CDR2 as SQIVND (reference sequence). The CDR3 covers 15 residues. Trimming pared 2 bases from V and 4 bases from J, leaving 11 bases between. The DNA read from the CDR3 is TGTGCCAGTAGTATACAGGGGCAGAATAATGAAAAA. Its protein product is CASSIQGQNNEK. The full CDR3 is CASSIQGQNNEKLFF.